What follows are 27 T cell receptor beta chains derived from one specimen sequenced in a study of early T cells in non-severe SARS-CoV-2 infection. TCRdb re-analysed the 5' RACE reads in MiXCR, keeping a single row per CDR3 protein. This sample has tens of thousands of distinct CDR3 sequences, with under 8% found just once. The sequenced sample was whole blood. These receptors all come from an adult who was a healthcare worker with PCR-confirmed SARS-CoV-2 infection or an uninfected control (not recorded which).

This clonotype has a count of ten or more. The V gene is TRBV9, the J gene TRBJ2-1; TRBD2 aligns across 12 bases. The length of the CDR3 is 15 residues. Losses at the gene ends were 3 bases for V and 5 bases for J; bases not matched to a gene: 3. Germline V CDR1 and CDR2: SGDLS, YYNGEE. CDR3: CASSASGRVDNEQFF. The CDR3 DNA follows: TGTGCCAGCAGCGCTAGCGGGAGGGTTGACAATGAGCAGTTCTTC.

This clonotype has ten or more counts. The chain links TRBV28 to TRBJ2-7, with D tentatively TRBD2 (6 bases). The CDR3 contains 11 residues. Trimming pared 4 bases from V and 6 bases from J, leaving 7 bases between. CDR1 is MDHEN and CDR2 is SYDVKM in the germline V gene. Here the CDR3 reads CASSSSAEQYF. As DNA, the CDR3 is TGTGCCAGCAGTTCTAGCGCCGAGCAGTACTTC.

This clonotype was recorded many times. J is TRBJ1-4 and V is TRBV30, with unresolved D. Trimming removed 3 bases from V and 3 bases from J, with 11 bases in between. Per germline, CDR1 GTSNPN and CDR2 SVGIG (reference sequence). This CDR3 spans 14 amino acids. The CDR3 protein is CAWRRKTSNEKLFF. The DNA of the CDR3 is TGTGCCTGGAGAAGGAAGACGTCTAATGAAAAACTGTTTTTT.

In this sample, this clonotype turned up a few times. V and J are TRBV6-6 and TRBJ2-6; D ambiguous. This CDR3 contains 15 residues. Per the germline V gene, CDR1 is MNHNY and CDR2 is SVGAGI (reference sequence). V lost 2 bases and J 4 bases, leaving 9 bases between the germline ends. CDR3: CASSYKVAGANVLTF. DNA for the CDR3: TGTGCCAGCAGTTACAAGGTGGCGGGGGCCAACGTCCTGACTTTC.

The V call is TRBV3-1, the J call TRBJ2-5; no clear D. V was cut by 0 bases and J by 5 bases, with 4 bases left in between. The CDR3 is made up of 12 amino acids. Germline lookup yields CDR1 LGHDT and CDR2 YNNKEL (reference sequence). DNA of the CDR3: TGTGCCAGCAGCCAAGATCTGGAGACCCAGTACTTC. This translates into CASSQDLETQYF.

In this sample, this clonotype turned up many times. V usage is TRBV3-1 and J usage is TRBJ2-5; no firm D call. The V and J ends lost 4 bases and 2 bases respectively, with 14 bases between them. The CDR3 contains 15 residues. Germline-derived CDR1 and CDR2 are LGHDT and YNNKEL (reference sequence). The CDR3 here is CASSRIGRNQETQYF. DNA of the CDR3: TGTGCCAGCAGCCGGATAGGACGGAATCAAGAGACCCAGTACTTC.

This clonotype was recorded at least ten times. The V call is TRBV28, the J call TRBJ2-5, with a possible D match to TRBD1 (6 bases). The V gene's germline CDR1 is MDHEN and CDR2 SYDVKM. There are 14 residues in the CDR3. The V end lost 3 bases, the J end lost 3 bases, and 11 bases lay between the germline ends. CDR3 in amino acids: CASSFGGLKETQYF. CDR3 coding DNA: TGTGCCAGCAGTTTTGGGGGCCTTAAAGAGACCCAGTACTTC.

Many counts were recorded for this clonotype. The chain joins TRBV9 to TRBJ2-7; 8 positions match TRBD2. This CDR3 comprises 15 residues. Germline V gene sequence: CDR1 SGDLS, CDR2 YYNGEE. V dropped 3 bases and J dropped 3; count of bases not matched to a gene: 8. CDR3 nucleotide sequence: TGTGCCAGCAGCGCAGCGGCGGGAGGTCGCTACGAGCAGTACTTC. This translates into CASSAAAGGRYEQYF. The full variable domain, with the rest looked up from reference TRBV9 and TRBJ2-7, is DSGVTQTPKHLITATGQRVTLRCSPRSGDLSVYWYQQSLDQGLQFLIQYYNGEERAKGNILERFSAQQFPDLHSELNLSSLELGDSALYFCASSAAAGGRYEQYFGPGTRLTVT.

This clonotype was counted a few times. The CDR3: CASSLQSGGMNTQYF. Here the CDR3 DNA reads TGTGCCAGCAGCCTCCAGAGTGGGGGAATGAATACGCAGTATTTT. J is TRBJ2-3 and V is TRBV7-9; the D call may be TRBD1 or TRBD2 (5 bases each). Germline values: CDR1 SEHNR, CDR2 FQNEAQ (reference sequence). Trimming pared 5 bases from V and 7 bases from J, leaving 19 bases between. The CDR3 spans 15 residues.

This clonotype was counted ten times or more. The rearrangement joins TRBV12-3 or TRBV12-4 to TRBJ1-2; D not resolved. There are 17 residues in the CDR3. The V and J ends lost 6 bases and 4 bases respectively, with 24 bases between them. The CDR3 nucleotides are TGTGCCAGCAGAATTAAACCCGCTGCGGGGAACGGCTATGGCTACACCTTC. This codes for CASRIKPAAGNGYGYTF.

This clonotype came up many times. This rearrangement joins TRBV5-4 to TRBJ1-6; no clear D gene. CDR3 length equals 13 residues. CDR1 is SGHNT, CDR2 YYREEE, per germline (reference sequence). Trimming stripped 1 base from V and 7 bases from J, with 6 bases between. CDR3: CASSLPENSPLHF. For the CDR3, the DNA is TGTGCCAGCAGCTTGCCGGAAAATTCACCCCTCCACTTT.

As to this clonotype: A read error is possible here, since a much larger clone lies one base away. The chain employs TRBV2 and TRBJ2-7; D ambiguous. Germline lookup yields CDR1 SNHLY and CDR2 FYNNEI. The CDR3 is 13 amino acids. Trimming took 4 bases from V and 1 from J, leaving 8 bases between them. CDR3 loop: CASSGTTSYEQYF. The CDR3, as DNA: TGTGCCAGCAGTGGGACCACGTCCTACGAGCAGTACTTC.

This clonotype was detected many times. For the CDR3, the DNA is TGTGCCAGCTCACCAAGCGAGGCGGCCCTGAGCTCCTACAATGAGCAGTTCTTC. This gives the protein CASSPSEAALSSYNEQFF. This rearrangement joins TRBV18 to TRBJ2-1; no firm D call. Germline V gene lookup returns CDR1 KGHSH and CDR2 LQKENI. Trimming left V 2 bases short and J 0 bases short, with 17 bases between. This CDR3 is built from 18 residues. The whole variable domain, remainder taken from reference TRBV18 and TRBJ2-1, is NAGVMQNPRHLVRRRGQEARLRCSPMKGHSHVYWYRQLPEEGLKFMVYLQKENIIDESGMPKERFSAEFPKEGPSILRIQQVVRGDSAAYFCASSPSEAALSSYNEQFFGPGTRLTVL.

This rearrangement joins TRBV29-1 to TRBJ2-1, with no clear D. V gave up 1 base and J gave up 3 bases, with 4 bases separating them. CDR3 length: 12 residues. CDR1 is SQVTM and CDR2 is ANQGSEA in the germline V gene. The CDR3 nucleotides read TGCAGCGTTGAAGGAGTCTACAATGAGCAGTTCTTC. It specifies CSVEGVYNEQFF.

The table lists this clonotype with many counts. The chain links TRBV10-3 to TRBJ2-1, with 12 bases fitting TRBD2. CDR1 and CDR2 from the germline V gene are ENHRY and SYGVKD. The CDR3 is made up of 15 amino acids. J gave up 6 bases and V 4 bases, and 4 bases lay outside the gene matches. The DNA for the CDR3 is TGTGCCATCAGTGGACTAGCGGGAGTAGGCAATGAGCAGTTCTTC. This encodes CAISGLAGVGNEQFF.

This clonotype is judged medium-sized (0.01 to 0.1%). The rearrangement uses TRBV4-1 and TRBJ2-7; D is possibly TRBD2 (6 bases). The CDR3 totals 13 residues. Between the trimmed V and J ends, which lost 2 bases and 6 bases, there was a span of 11 bases. Germline V gives CDR1 MGHRA, CDR2 YSYEKL. CDR3 bases: TGCGCCAGCAGCCAACCGGCGGGGATCGAGCAGTACTTC. It translates to CASSQPAGIEQYF.

This clonotype showed up just a few times. One end of the junction does not line up with germline, which may come from a read error. This rearrangement joins TRBV18 to TRBJ2-1, with D perhaps TRBD2 (6 bases). CDR3 size: 15 residues. In germline, CDR1 is KGHSH, CDR2 LQKENI. Here the CDR3 reads CASSPPMTRDNEQFF. Written as DNA, the CDR3 is TGTGCCAGCTCACCACCTATGACTAGAGACAATGAACAGTTCTTC.

This clonotype has just a few counts. The chain uses TRBV2 and TRBJ1-2; D remains ambiguous. V lost 6 bases to trimming and J lost 8 bases, with 13 bases between them. CDR3 length: 12 amino acids. Germline CDR1 is SNHLY and CDR2 is FYNNEI. The CDR3 DNA reads as TGTGCCAGCAGGGAACAGCGGGAAGGCTACACCTTC. This codes for CASREQREGYTF.

The rearrangement joins TRBV20-1 to TRBJ2-2, with 7 bases that match TRBD1. Germline V gives CDR1 DFQATT, CDR2 SNEGSKA (reference sequence). The CDR3 totals 17 residues. V trimming: 5 bases; J trimming: 1 base; junction bases outside the gene matches: 13. The chain's CDR3 is CSASRPGTAENTGELFF. CDR3 DNA: TGCAGTGCTTCCCGCCCGGGGACAGCCGAGAACACCGGGGAGCTGTTTTTT.

Many counts were recorded for this clonotype. J is TRBJ2-4 and V is TRBV2; D uncertain. CDR1 SNHLY and CDR2 FYNNEI come from the germline V gene. This CDR3 is 12 amino acids long. V was trimmed by 8 bases and J by 0 bases, leaving 5 bases between them. CDR3 sequence reads: CASGLAKNIQYF. CDR3 nucleotide sequence: TGTGCCAGCGGGCTAGCCAAAAACATTCAGTACTTC.

This clonotype was seen more than once but under ten times. The chain links TRBV7-2 to TRBJ2-3; 7 bases line up with TRBD2. CDR1 and CDR2 (germline): SGHTA, FQGNSA. This CDR3 is built from 15 residues. J was trimmed by 0 bases and V by 4 bases; bases with no gene match: 4. CDR3 region: CASSSGGISTDTQYF. The CDR3 DNA reads as TGTGCCAGCAGCTCCGGGGGGATTAGCACAGATACGCAGTATTTT.

This clonotype was seen many times. This chain joins TRBV5-1 and TRBJ2-3; D remains unclear. Trimming left V 0 bases short and J 4 bases short, with 9 bases between. CDR1 is SGHRS and CDR2 is YFSETQ in the germline V gene. This CDR3 has 14 residues. For the CDR3, the DNA is TGCGCCAGCAGCTTGGGGGTTGGTTCAGATACGCAGTATTTT. The encoded protein is CASSLGVGSDTQYF.

This clonotype occurred many times. The chain links TRBV18 to TRBJ2-1; the match to TRBD2 covers 14 bases. This CDR3 spans 22 amino acids. Germline V gives CDR1 KGHSH, CDR2 LQKENI. J gave up 7 bases and V 3 bases, and 23 bases lay outside the gene matches. CDR3 sequence (DNA): TGTGCCAGCTCACCGTTATCTCCCGGGACTAGCGGGAGTGCAGGGCTGGGAAATGAGCAGTTCTTC. This codes for CASSPLSPGTSGSAGLGNEQFF.

This clonotype showed up many times. V is TRBV28 and J is TRBJ2-1; unclear D gene. The CDR3 consists of 19 residues. From germline, CDR1 is MDHEN and CDR2 SYDVKM. The V and J ends lost 3 bases and 3 bases respectively, with 24 bases between them. The chain's CDR3 is CASSLIVLAAAPFYNEQFF. The CDR3 nucleotides read TGTGCCAGCAGTTTGATTGTATTGGCGGCAGCACCTTTCTACAATGAGCAGTTCTTC.

This clonotype has just a few counts. V usage is TRBV20-1 and J usage is TRBJ2-1; perhaps D is TRBD1 or TRBD2 (5 bases each). The CDR3 spans 13 residues. Germline V CDR1 and CDR2: DFQATT, SNEGSKA (reference sequence). Trimming took 0 bases from V and 12 from J, leaving 15 bases between them. CDR3 in amino acids: CSARDKVGDVQFF. CDR3 nucleotides: TGCAGTGCTAGAGATAAAGTGGGGGATGTGCAGTTCTTC.

The V gene is TRBV5-8, the J gene TRBJ1-1, with D unresolved. The CDR3 is made up of 11 amino acids. Trimming stripped 4 bases from V and 5 bases from J, with 6 bases between. Germline V gives CDR1 SGHTS, CDR2 YDEGEE. In DNA form, the CDR3 reads TGTGCCAGCAGCCAATTTACTGAAGCTTTCTTT. Translating gives CASSQFTEAFF.

This clonotype showed up just a few times. J is TRBJ2-5 and V is TRBV21-1; whether TRBD1, the table's D call, matches the DNA was not checked. TRBV21-1 is labeled a pseudogene. The CDR3 loop spans 19 amino acids. The CDR3 DNA follows: TGTGCCAGCAGCCCAGGACAGGGTTGCTCGTTCATCGTGAGGAAGACCCAGTACTTC. Translating gives CASSPGQGCSFIVRKTQYF.